The 11 T cell receptor beta chains in this list originate from one sample, sequenced in a study of vaccination effects on CD4 cells after COVID-19. The data were produced by immunoSEQ multiplex PCR, yet TCRdb's version contains in-frame clones alone and is incomplete. Among some 65,000 clones listed, about 72% were seen once. Antigens of these TCRs are unknown. ViraFEST used viral peptide pools to expand antigen-specific CD4+ T cells before sequencing. Having been cultured for around ten days, the cells underwent CD4+ T cell isolation. Vaccine recipients, nucleocapsid antibody negative, had no prior SARS-CoV-2 infection. Sequences were derived from CD4+ T cells from PBMCs cultured with HCoV-NL63 spike peptides, sampled before COVID-19 vaccination. The receptors were sampled from a human donor who received a COVID-19 vaccine.

This chain uses TRBV5-1 with TRBJ2-6; D call uncertain. The V gene's germline CDR1 is SGHRS and CDR2 YFSETQ. Trimming removed 5 bases at V and 0 bases at J, with 9 bases between. The CDR3 runs to 15 residues. The CDR3 DNA reads as TGCGCCAGCAGTTACCGCCCCTCTGGGGCCAACGTCCTGACTTTC. This codes for CASSYRPSGANVLTF. Together with reference TRBV5-1 and TRBJ2-6, the CDR3 gives the full variable domain: KAGVTQTPRYLIKTRGQQVTLSCSPISGHRSVSWYQQTPGQGLQFLFEYFSETQRNKGNFPGRFSGRQFSNSRSEMNVSTLELGDSALYLCASSYRPSGANVLTFGAGSRLTVL.

J is TRBJ2-3 and V is TRBV21-1. TRBV21-1 is termed a pseudogene. The CDR3 has 16 amino acids. The CDR3 here is CASSKATGPTKDTQYF. Here the CDR3 DNA reads TGTGCCAGCAGCAAAGCCACCGGGCCTACAAAAGATACGCAGTATTTT.

The rearrangement links TRBV2 to TRBJ2-4; D might be TRBD1 (6 bases). CDR1 is SNHLY and CDR2 is FYNNEI in the germline V gene. The CDR3 runs to 13 residues. The V end was cut by 6 bases, the J end by 7 bases, with 13 bases between. CDR3 coding DNA: TGTGCCAGCAGCGGAACAGGGTCTAACATTCAGTACTTC. Its protein is CASSGTGSNIQYF.

V is TRBV7-9 and J is TRBJ1-5; 9 bases fit TRBD1. The CDR3 length is 16 residues. Losses at the gene ends were 5 bases for V and 1 base for J; bases not matched to a gene: 6. From germline, CDR1 is SEHNR and CDR2 FQNEAQ (reference sequence). The CDR3 coding sequence is TGTGCCAGCAGCCGAATGACAGGGGGGAGCAATCAGCCCCAGCATTTT. Its translation: CASSRMTGGSNQPQHF.

This chain links TRBV19 with TRBJ2-5; D gene unclear. CDR1 and CDR2 from the germline V gene are LNHDA and SQIVND (reference sequence). The CDR3 is 13 residues long. Trimming took off 9 bases at V and 2 bases at J, with 13 bases between the two ends. CDR3 sequence (DNA): TGTGCCAGCGGCGAAGACAAACAAGAGACCCAGTACTTC. This gives the protein CASGEDKQETQYF.

The chain is built from TRBV24-1 and TRBJ2-1, with D maybe TRBD1 (6 bases). This CDR3 has 15 amino acids. With 3 bases removed from V and 8 bases from J, the gap between germline ends came to 16 bases. Germline V gene lookup returns CDR1 KGHDR and CDR2 SFDVKD. The CDR3 DNA reads TGTGCCACCAGTGATCAGGGGCGGTACCCCCATGAGCAGTTCTTC. This translates into CATSDQGRYPHEQFF.

CDR3 residues: CASSFEAFF. The CDR3 coding sequence is TGTGCCAGCAGCTTCGAAGCTTTCTTT. The V and J genes are TRBV7-2 and TRBJ1-1; no clear D. CDR1 and CDR2 (germline): SGHTA, FQGNSA. V lost 3 bases, J lost 8 bases, and 1 base lay in between. CDR3 size: 9 residues. The variable domain in full, with the rest retrieved from reference TRBV7-2 and TRBJ1-1, is GAGVSQSPSNKVTEKGKDVELRCDPISGHTALYWYRQSLGQGLEFLIYFQGNSAPDKSGLPSDRFSAERTGGSVSTLTIQRTQQEDSAVYLCASSFEAFFGQGTRLTVV.

This chain uses TRBV18 with TRBJ1-4; 9 positions agree with TRBD1. The junction had 4 bases not matched to a gene; V was cut back by 3 bases and J by 2 bases. The CDR3 covers 16 residues. Germline values: CDR1 KGHSH, CDR2 LQKENI. The CDR3 spells CASSPGQGGTNEKLFF. CDR3 in DNA: TGTGCCAGCTCACCGGGACAGGGAGGCACTAATGAAAAACTGTTTTTT.

The chain carries TRBV19 and TRBJ2-1; D possibly uses TRBD1 or TRBD2 (5 bases each). CDR1 and CDR2 (germline): LNHDA, SQIVND (reference sequence). The CDR3 covers 16 residues. V lost 5 bases to trimming and J lost 3 bases, with 17 bases between them. The DNA for the CDR3 is TGTGCCAGTAGTCCCGGGGCCCGTCACGACTACAATGAGCAGTTCTTC. It is translated as CASSPGARHDYNEQFF.

The chain carries TRBV12-3 or TRBV12-4 and TRBJ1-6; D gene ambiguous. This CDR3 is 13 amino acids long. V lost 8 bases and J 10 bases, leaving 15 bases between the germline ends. The chain's CDR3 is CASQPGNKSPLHF. In nucleotides, the CDR3 is TGTGCCAGCCAACCCGGGAACAAATCACCCCTCCACTTT.

V is TRBV28 and J is TRBJ1-5; TRBD1 agrees at 7 bases. The V gene end was trimmed by 8 bases and the J gene end by 1 base; junction bases not matched to a gene: 8. CDR3 size: 15 residues. Per the germline V gene, CDR1 is MDHEN and CDR2 is SYDVKM. The CDR3 here is CASLRGGLSNQPQHF. The CDR3 nucleotides read TGTGCCAGCCTTCGAGGGGGCTTAAGCAATCAGCCCCAGCATTTT.